This T cell receptor (beta chain) was profiled in a study of tumor-infiltrating lymphocytes in primary liver carcinoma. Across the whole study: Maximum tumor diameters ranged from roughly 4.2 to 11 cm, stage T1-T3 N0M0. Yields of productive TCRbeta reads ranged from roughly 3.65 to 7.5 million per sample and were similar across tissue types.

This clonotype appeared a few times. The blood RNA (from unsorted whole blood) was obtained, and germline DNA was also extracted. With a constant-region primer, TCR beta cDNA was made from approximately 500 ng of total RNA. Researchers made the TCR beta libraries by running three nested multiplex PCR rounds with slightly modified ARM-PCR. In the first two PCR rounds, TRBV1-TRBV30 forward primers were paired with a C-beta reverse primer, and each round lasted roughly 9 cycles. TCRdb re-called the multiplex PCR reads through MiXCR, storing one row per CDR3 protein. The sample has hundreds of thousands of distinct CDR3 sequences; roughly 60% are singletons. The CDR3 contains 13 residues. CDR1 is SEHNR and CDR2 is FQNEAQ in the germline V gene (reference sequence). The V end lost 2 bases, the J end lost 8 bases, and 10 bases lay between the germline ends.

Sequences were obtained from peripheral blood. The gene calls are TRBV7-9 and TRBJ1-3; D is unclear. This sequence originates from a woman younger than 45 with primary liver carcinoma and hepatitis B virus infection. The DNA of the CDR3 is TGTGCCAGCAGCTTACCCTTGTACTACACCATATATTTT. Its translation: CASSLPLYYTIYF.